This entry lists 14 T cell receptor beta chains sequenced from one sample in a study of blood T cells in healthy people across ages. For the second PCR, which ran for roughly 7 to 11 cycles, a sample-barcoded 5' primer and a J-beta primer mix were used. One entry per CDR3 protein, called by TCRdb with MiXCR from the 5' RACE reads. This table holds roughly 1,800,000 distinct CDR3 sequences, about 49% found once. The material sequenced was blood. All receptors come from a woman aged 40 to 49 in good health.

This chain links TRBV24-1 with TRBJ2-3, with D perhaps matching TRBD2 (6 bases). CDR3 length equals 13 residues. Trimming took 5 bases from V and 6 from J, leaving 11 bases between them. Germline CDR1 KGHDR, CDR2 SFDVKD. CDR3 nucleotides: TGTGCCACCAGTGGACTCGGAGGGGATACGCAGTATTTT. Translated, it gives CATSGLGGDTQYF.

The CDR3 DNA reads TGCAGTGCTCCAGGGTCCCACTATGGCTACACCTTC. Its translation is CSAPGSHYGYTF. The chain carries TRBV20-1 and TRBJ1-2; tentatively, D is TRBD1 (5 bases). The CDR3 loop spans 12 amino acids. V shed 5 bases and J shed 3 bases, with 10 bases lying between them. From germline, CDR1 is DFQATT and CDR2 SNEGSKA (reference sequence).

This rearrangement joins TRBV29-1 to TRBJ2-7, with D perhaps assigned TRBD1 or TRBD2 (6 bases each). Trimming removed 7 bases at V and 0 bases at J, with 22 bases between. The germline V gene has CDR1 SQVTM and CDR2 ANQGSEA. This CDR3 spans 16 amino acids. CDR3 nucleotides: TGCAGCGCAAGAGGGGGGCGGTTCACGGACTCCTACGAGCAGTACTTC. Translating it yields CSARGGRFTDSYEQYF.

This clonotype was seen a few times. J is TRBJ2-3 and V is TRBV7-9; TRBD1 aligns across 8 bases. The J segment lost 4 bases and the V segment lost 5 bases, leaving 11 bases of the junction unmatched. The CDR3 is 16 residues long. Germline CDR1 reads SEHNR; CDR2 reads FQNEAQ (reference sequence). The CDR3 is CASSPRTGKGPDTQYF. In DNA form, the CDR3 reads TGTGCCAGCAGCCCCAGGACAGGGAAGGGCCCAGATACGCAGTATTTT.

This sequence joins TRBV4-2 and TRBJ2-4, with D possibly matching TRBD2 (6 bases). V was cut by 0 bases and J by 8 bases, with 14 bases left in between. CDR1 and CDR2 (germline): LGHNA, YNFKEQ. The CDR3 consists of 15 residues. The CDR3 DNA reads TGTGCCAGCAGCCAAGAGCCCGGGGAGGCGGACATTCAGTACTTC. Translated: CASSQEPGEADIQYF.

The V gene is TRBV7-2, the J gene TRBJ1-2, with D perhaps matching TRBD1 (5 bases). V was pared by 0 bases and J by 8 bases, with 13 bases between. The CDR3 contains 14 residues. CDR1 and CDR2 from the germline V gene are SGHTA and FQGNSA. CDR3 in DNA: TGTGCCAGCAGCTTAGCAGGGACGATGCCCGGCTACACCTTC. It codes for CASSLAGTMPGYTF.

J is TRBJ2-3 and V is TRBV6-5, with D perhaps TRBD1 or TRBD2 (5 bases each). The length of the CDR3 is 19 residues. Looked up from germline, CDR1 is MNHEY and CDR2 is SVGAGI. V lost 2 bases and J lost 0, with 21 bases in between. CDR3 DNA: TGTGCCAGCAGTTACCGTACGGGGCGGGCAGGAGCTAGCACAGATACGCAGTATTTT. Its translation is CASSYRTGRAGASTDTQYF.

The chain employs TRBV7-9 and TRBJ2-1; 10 bases map to TRBD2. This CDR3 has 16 residues. CDR1 SEHNR and CDR2 FQNEAQ come from the germline V gene (reference sequence). V shed 0 bases and J 8 bases; nucleotides not matched to a gene: 7. The CDR3 nucleotides are TGTGCCAGCAGCTTAGCGCTAGGACTAGCGGCGGATGAGCAGTTCTTC. It specifies CASSLALGLAADEQFF.

The V gene is TRBV28, the J gene TRBJ2-5; perhaps TRBD2 as D (7 bases). The CDR3 is 14 residues long. Germline CDR1 MDHEN, CDR2 SYDVKM. V lost 6 bases to trimming and J lost 6 bases, with 17 bases between them. CDR3 region: CASSPSRGAKTQYF. The CDR3 DNA follows: TGTGCCAGCAGCCCGTCTCGGGGGGCGAAGACCCAGTACTTC.

The chain links TRBV9 to TRBJ2-1; D gene uncertain. Trimming removed 0 bases at V and 10 bases at J, with 11 bases between. The CDR3 totals 13 residues. Looked up from germline, CDR1 is SGDLS and CDR2 is YYNGEE. CDR3 protein: CASSVGASGEQFF. CDR3 DNA sequence: TGTGCCAGCAGCGTAGGAGCTTCTGGGGAGCAGTTCTTC.

This clonotype has just a few counts. The genes are TRBV5-1 and TRBJ2-1; unclear D gene. Trimming took 1 base from V and 5 from J, leaving 19 bases between them. This CDR3 has 17 residues. CDR1 is SGHRS and CDR2 is YFSETQ in the germline V gene. CDR3 in DNA: TGCGCCAGCAGCTTGATGACGGGCCCCCCTCTCAACAATGAGCAGTTCTTC. Translation gives CASSLMTGPPLNNEQFF.

The table lists this clonotype with a few counts. The rearrangement uses TRBV6-2 or TRBV6-3 and TRBJ2-1, with D perhaps given as TRBD1 or TRBD2 (6 bases each). Trimming cost V 6 bases and J 4 bases, with 13 bases left between them. The CDR3 has 14 residues. The V gene's germline CDR1 is MNHEY and CDR2 SVGEGT. The CDR3 is CASSVGGPYNEQFF. CDR3 nucleotides: TGTGCCAGCAGCGTGGGGGGCCCTTACAATGAGCAGTTCTTC.

CDR3 sequence reads: CASSPGGGVWEQYF. The DNA for the CDR3 is TGTGCCAGCAGCCCCGGGGGTGGGGTTTGGGAGCAGTACTTC. The J gene is TRBJ2-4, the V gene TRBV12-3 or TRBV12-4, with D possibly matching TRBD2 (6 bases). CDR3 size: 14 residues. V was shortened by 6 bases and J by 13 bases, with 22 bases between the two germline ends.

The sample holds a few counts of this clonotype. This chain links TRBV27 with TRBJ1-6; D is ambiguous. Germline values: CDR1 MNHEY, CDR2 SMNVEV (reference sequence). The CDR3 covers 13 residues. The V and J ends lost 10 bases and 7 bases respectively, with 14 bases between them. Here the CDR3 reads CAIKPGMNSPLHF. The CDR3 coding sequence is TGTGCCATCAAGCCCGGGATGAATTCACCCCTCCACTTT.